This T cell receptor (beta chain) was retrieved from a study of neoadjuvant anti-PD-1 for oral cavity cancer. Study as a whole: Before surgery, most patients got three to four biweekly 3 mg/kg nivolumab doses.

Six replicates per PBMC sample, mostly from roughly 450 ng of genomic DNA. TCRdb's copy holds only in-frame clones and misses some; the assay was immunoSEQ multiplex PCR. The sample has 65,000 to 95,000 clones; 84% are singletons. With regard to this clone: What it binds is unknown.

The study, taken as a whole, reports: Non-responders to neoadjuvant nivolumab had significantly more clonal PBMC T cells than responders.

Patients had newly diagnosed, untreated stage II-IVA oral cavity squamous cell carcinoma. This receptor was identified in a person between 40 and 85 years old with oral cavity squamous cell carcinoma. The source was PBMCs, collected before nivolumab (anti-PD-1) treatment.

CDR3 in amino acids: CASSLAAGAGTYQFF. The CDR3 DNA is TGTGCCAGCAGCTTGGCGGCCGGGGCCGGAACCTATCAGTTCTTC. This chain joins TRBV7-6 and TRBJ2-1; tentatively, D is TRBD1 or TRBD2 (5 bases each). CDR3 length equals 15 residues. CDR1 is SGHVS, CDR2 FNYEAQ, per germline. V lost 3 bases, J lost 13 bases, and 22 bases lay in between.